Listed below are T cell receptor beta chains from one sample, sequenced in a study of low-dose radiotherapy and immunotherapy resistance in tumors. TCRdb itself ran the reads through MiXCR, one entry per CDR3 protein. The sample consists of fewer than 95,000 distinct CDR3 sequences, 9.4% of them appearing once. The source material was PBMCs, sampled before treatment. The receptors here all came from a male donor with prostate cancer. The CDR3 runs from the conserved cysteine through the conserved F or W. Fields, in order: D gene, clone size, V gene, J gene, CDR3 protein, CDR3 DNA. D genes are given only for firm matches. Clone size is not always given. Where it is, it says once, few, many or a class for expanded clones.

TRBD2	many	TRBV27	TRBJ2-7	CASSFRFVAGVVYEQYF	TGTGCCAGCAGTTTCCGATTTGTAGCGGGAGTCGTCTACGAGCAGTACTTC
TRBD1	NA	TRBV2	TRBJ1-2	CASRDTGVRGYTF	TGTGCCAGCAGAGACACAGGGGTCAGAGGCTACACCTTC
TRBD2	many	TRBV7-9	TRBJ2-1	CASSTERDYNEQFF	TGTGCCAGCAGCACCGAGCGGGATTACAATGAGCAGTTCTTC
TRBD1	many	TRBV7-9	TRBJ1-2	CASSVRDRAGLHYGYTF	TGTGCCAGCAGCGTCCGGGACAGGGCCGGGCTTCACTATGGCTACACCTTC
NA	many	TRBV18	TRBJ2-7	CASSPPGVYEQYF	TGTGCCAGCTCACCACCGGGGGTGTACGAGCAGTACTTC
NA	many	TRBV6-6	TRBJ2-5	CASSYDNQETQYF	TGTGCCAGCAGTTACGATAATCAAGAGACCCAGTACTTC
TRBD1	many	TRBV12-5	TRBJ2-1	CASGLGTGGSNEQFF	TGTGCTAGTGGTTTGGGGACAGGGGGTTCGAATGAGCAGTTCTTC
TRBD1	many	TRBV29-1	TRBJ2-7	CSARTGTYEQYF	TGCAGCGCCCGGACAGGGACCTACGAGCAGTACTTC
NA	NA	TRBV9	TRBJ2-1	CASSGGMSEQFF	TGTGCCAGCAGCGGCGGTATGAGTGAGCAGTTCTTC
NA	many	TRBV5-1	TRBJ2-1	CASAFRGPGDEQFF	TGCGCCAGCGCATTCAGGGGCCCCGGGGATGAGCAGTTCTTC
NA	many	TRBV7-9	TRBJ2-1	CASSPGAYLTDEQFF	TGTGCCAGCAGCCCCGGGGCCTACCTGACCGATGAGCAGTTCTTC
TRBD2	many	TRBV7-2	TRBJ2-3	CASSFGLAIDTQYF	TGTGCCAGCAGCTTTGGACTAGCAATAGATACGCAGTATTTT
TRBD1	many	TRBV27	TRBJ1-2	CASSRNRGERGYTF	TGTGCCAGCAGTCGGAACAGGGGGGAACGTGGCTACACCTTC
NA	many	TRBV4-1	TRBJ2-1	CASSTDGEQFF	TGCGCCAGCAGCACGGATGGTGAGCAGTTCTTC
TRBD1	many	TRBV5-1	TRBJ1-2	CASSPGQTYGYTF	TGCGCCAGCAGCCCGGGACAGACTTATGGCTACACCTTC
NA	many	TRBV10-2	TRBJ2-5	CASSERGQQETQYF	TGCGCCAGCAGTGAACGGGGGCAGCAAGAGACCCAGTACTTC
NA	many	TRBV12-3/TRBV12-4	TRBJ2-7	CASSLDTGADYEQYF	TGTGCCAGCAGTTTAGATACGGGAGCGGACTACGAGCAGTACTTC
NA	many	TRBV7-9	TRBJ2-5	CASSRSQGLGETQYF	TGTGCCAGCAGCCGGAGCCAGGGGTTAGGAGAGACCCAGTACTTC
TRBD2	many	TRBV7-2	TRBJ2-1	CASSLSTSGYNEQFF	TGTGCCAGCAGCTTATCCACTAGCGGGTACAATGAGCAGTTCTTC
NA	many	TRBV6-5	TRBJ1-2	CASSYSTGSNYGYTF	TGTGCCAGCAGTTACTCGACAGGTTCTAACTATGGCTACACCTTC
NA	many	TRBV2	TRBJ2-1	CASLSGTALIGEQFF	TGTGCCAGCTTAAGCGGGACAGCCCTTATTGGTGAGCAGTTCTTC
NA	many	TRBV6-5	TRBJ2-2	CASSFGTHNTGELFF	TGTGCCAGCAGCTTCGGGACACACAACACCGGGGAGCTGTTTTTT
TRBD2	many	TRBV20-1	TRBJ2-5	CSASGLAGGGRQETQYF	TGCAGTGCTAGTGGACTAGCGGGAGGTGGTAGACAAGAGACCCAGTACTTC
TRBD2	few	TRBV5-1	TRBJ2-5	CASKGTSGFQETQYF	TGCGCCAGCAAGGGGACTAGCGGCTTCCAAGAGACCCAGTACTTC
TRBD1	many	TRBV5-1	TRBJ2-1	CASSLQGRQFF	TGCGCCAGCAGCTTACAGGGGAGGCAGTTCTTC
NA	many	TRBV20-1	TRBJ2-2	CSALRGYTGELFF	TGCAGTGCGCTCAGGGGATACACCGGGGAGCTGTTTTTT
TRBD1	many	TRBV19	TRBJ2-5	CASSTTGAETQYF	TGTGCCAGTAGTACGACAGGGGCTGAGACCCAGTACTTC
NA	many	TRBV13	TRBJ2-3	CASSLRPDTQYF	TGTGCCAGCAGCTTACGCCCCGATACGCAGTATTTT
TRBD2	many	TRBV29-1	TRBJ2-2	CSARSGSVAGELFF	TGCAGCGCTAGAAGCGGGAGCGTGGCCGGGGAGCTGTTTTTT
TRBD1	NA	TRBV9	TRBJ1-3	CASSGGQRDYSGNTIYF	TGTGCCAGCAGTGGGGGACAGCGAGATTACTCTGGAAACACCATATATTTT
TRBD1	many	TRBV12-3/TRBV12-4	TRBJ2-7	CASSTGQGSYEQYF	TGTGCCAGCAGTACTGGACAGGGATCCTACGAGCAGTACTTC
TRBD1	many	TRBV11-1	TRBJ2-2	CASTGTGTGGELFF	TGTGCCAGCACCGGGACAGGGACGGGCGGGGAGCTGTTTTTT
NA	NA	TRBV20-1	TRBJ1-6	CSARVNYRDDYNSPLHF	TGCAGTGCTAGAGTGAATTACAGGGACGACTATAATTCACCCCTCCACTTT
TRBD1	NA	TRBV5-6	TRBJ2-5	CASSGTGQGRETQYF	TGTGCCAGCAGCGGGACGGGACAGGGACGGGAGACCCAGTACTTC
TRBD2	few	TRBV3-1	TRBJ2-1	CASSHRKTHSGSGYNEQFF	TGTGCCAGCAGCCACCGAAAAACACATAGCGGGAGCGGGTACAATGAGCAGTTCTTC
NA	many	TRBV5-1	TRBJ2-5	CASSQPQETQYF	TGCGCCAGCAGCCAGCCTCAAGAGACCCAGTACTTC
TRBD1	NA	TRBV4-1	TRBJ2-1	CASSPLDRDDNEQFF	TGCGCCAGCAGCCCGTTAGACAGGGACGACAATGAGCAGTTCTTC
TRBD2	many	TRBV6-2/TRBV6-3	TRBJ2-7	CASTERGRGYEQYF	TGTGCCAGCACCGAACGCGGGAGAGGATACGAGCAGTACTTC
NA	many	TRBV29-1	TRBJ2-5	CSAAGTAWETQYF	TGCAGCGCCGCCGGTACCGCTTGGGAGACCCAGTACTTC
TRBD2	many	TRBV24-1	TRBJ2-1	CATSDSGLAGVINEQFF	TGTGCCACCAGTGATTCAGGGCTAGCGGGAGTGATTAATGAGCAGTTCTTC
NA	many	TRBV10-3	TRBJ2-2	CAIGLSANTGELFF	TGTGCCATCGGGCTAAGCGCGAACACCGGGGAGCTGTTTTTT
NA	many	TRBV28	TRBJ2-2	CASSNPSTRAGELFF	TGTGCCAGCAGTAATCCCTCAACTAGGGCCGGGGAGCTGTTTTTT
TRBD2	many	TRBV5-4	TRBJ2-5	CASSAGLAGPQETQYF	TGTGCCAGCAGCGCGGGACTAGCGGGGCCCCAAGAGACCCAGTACTTC
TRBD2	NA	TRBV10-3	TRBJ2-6	CAISESGLAGPSGANVLTF	TGTGCCATCAGTGAGTCCGGACTAGCGGGACCCTCTGGGGCCAACGTCCTGACTTTC
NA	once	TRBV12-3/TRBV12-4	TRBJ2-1	CASTEGWDQYNEQFF	TGTGCCAGCACCGAGGGGTGGGATCAATACAATGAGCAGTTCTTC
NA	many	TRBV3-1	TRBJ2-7	CASSLRLGEQYF	TGTGCCAGCAGCCTCCGCCTAGGGGAGCAGTACTTC
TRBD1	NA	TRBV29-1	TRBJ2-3	CSGWTGFSTDTQYF	TGCAGCGGATGGACAGGGTTTAGCACAGATACGCAGTATTTT